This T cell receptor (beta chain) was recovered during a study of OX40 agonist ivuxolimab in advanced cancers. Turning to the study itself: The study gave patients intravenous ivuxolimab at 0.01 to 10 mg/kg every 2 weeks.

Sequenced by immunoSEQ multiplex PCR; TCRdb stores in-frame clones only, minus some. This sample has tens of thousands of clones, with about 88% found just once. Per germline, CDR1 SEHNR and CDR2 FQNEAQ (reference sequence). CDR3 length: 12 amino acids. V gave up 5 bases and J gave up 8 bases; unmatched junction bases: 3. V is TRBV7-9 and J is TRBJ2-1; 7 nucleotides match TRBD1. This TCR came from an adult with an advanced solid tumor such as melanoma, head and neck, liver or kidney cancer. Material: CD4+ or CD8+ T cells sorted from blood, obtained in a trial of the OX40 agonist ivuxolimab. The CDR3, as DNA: TGTGCCAGCAGCCGACAGGGCTATGAGCAGTTCTTC. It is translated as CASSRQGYEQFF.